A selection of T cell receptor beta chains follows, all from one sample in a study of T cells in Graves' hyperthyroidism and ophthalmopathy. Each CDR3 protein is one row after TCRdb ran MiXCR on the multiplex PCR reads. In the table there are approximately 400,000 distinct CDR3 sequences, roughly 18% of which are singletons. The material sequenced was blood. Receptor source: a man aged 18-30 years with Graves' ophthalmopathy. The CDR3 runs from the conserved cysteine through the conserved F or W. Not every row has a clone size; where given, it reads once, few, many or a size class.

many,TRBV6-1,CASSDRVGFSYGYTF
many,TRBV28,CASSSFWTRHGPYEQYF
few,TRBV29-1,CSSQGEANYGYTF
few,TRBV29-1,CSVQGRMVRETQYF
few,TRBV19,CASSKRGREIEQPQHF
-,TRBV6-1,CASSGRQGLETQYF
-,TRBV10-3,CAISDLRTGNLIADTQYF
-,TRBV14,CASSQPIRQGWSYNEQFF
few,TRBV3-1,CASSPTRGGHGYGYTF
-,TRBV5-6,CASTGLSNTQYF
-,TRBV12-3/TRBV12-4,CASSSDRGATGELFF
-,TRBV18,CASSRSDGASNEKLFF
-,TRBV27,CASRLTGVIPYEQYF
many,TRBV7-9,CASSATLPPEAFF
-,TRBV7-9,CASSLSGQGLADEQYF
-,TRBV20-1,CSAREAVSSYNSPLHF
many,TRBV20-1,CSANREVADTQYF
many,TRBV12-3/TRBV12-4,CASIQRGRSDEAFF
few,TRBV3-1,CAGSLVGITEAFF
-,TRBV19,CASSTTGPANYGYTF
many,TRBV7-9,CASRLSGTGEYEQYF
many,TRBV6-1,CASSDPGRGGNQPQHF
many,TRBV3-1,CASSQMSYEQYF
many,TRBV2,CASRWDVAGANVLTF
few,TRBV6-4,CASSDEGQSNQPQHF
-,TRBV15,CATRPGTGAYGYTF